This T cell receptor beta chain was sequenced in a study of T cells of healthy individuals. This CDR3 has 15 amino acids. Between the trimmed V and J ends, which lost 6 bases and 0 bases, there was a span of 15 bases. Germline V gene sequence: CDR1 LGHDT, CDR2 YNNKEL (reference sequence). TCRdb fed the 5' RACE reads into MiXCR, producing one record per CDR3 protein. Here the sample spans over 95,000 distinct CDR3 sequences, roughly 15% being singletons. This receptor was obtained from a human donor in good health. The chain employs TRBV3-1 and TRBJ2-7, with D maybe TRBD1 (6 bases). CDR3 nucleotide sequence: TGTGCCAGCAGTCGACAGGCGTTCAGCTCCTACGAGCAGTACTTC. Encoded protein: CASSRQAFSSYEQYF.